These 20 T cell receptor beta chains were sequenced from one sample in a study of TIL therapy for anti-PD-1-resistant metastatic lung cancer. Sequencing used immunoSEQ v3. TCRdb keeps only in-frame clones here, not all; method: immunoSEQ multiplex PCR. The sample lists 57,000 or so clones, 80% to 90% seen once, with around 2.6% in the top ten. Time point denoted: pre-treatment sample, taken before nivolumab and TIL therapy. The sequencing used blood, collected at baseline. The origin of the receptors is a person between 25 and 80 years old with non-small cell lung cancer.

The rearrangement joins TRBV19 to TRBJ1-2; D unclear. CDR3 length equals 17 residues. Trimming took 2 bases from V and 0 from J, leaving 16 bases between them. Germline-derived CDR1 and CDR2 are LNHDA and SQIVND (reference sequence). The CDR3 DNA sequence: TGTGCCAGTAGTATATTCTCGTACGCGGACCCTAACTATGGCTACACCTTC. This codes for CASSIFSYADPNYGYTF.

J is TRBJ1-2 and V is TRBV19; D ambiguous. V gave up 3 bases and J gave up 8 bases, with 10 bases separating them. This CDR3 has 12 residues. From germline, CDR1 is LNHDA and CDR2 SQIVND (reference sequence). CDR3 amino acids: CASSMGNMGYTF. CDR3 bases: TGTGCCAGTAGTATGGGGAACATGGGCTACACCTTC.

The rearrangement uses TRBV15 and TRBJ1-4; no reliable D call. The CDR3 is 14 amino acids. CDR1 and CDR2 (germline): LNHNV, YYDKDF (reference sequence). V was clipped by 0 bases and J by 7 bases, with 9 bases between them. This chain's CDR3 is CATSREYEGEKLFF. CDR3 bases: TGTGCCACCAGCAGAGAGTATGAGGGTGAAAAACTGTTTTTT.

This chain joins TRBV27 and TRBJ1-1, with D perhaps matching TRBD1 (5 bases). The CDR3 consists of 14 residues. The germline V gene has CDR1 MNHEY and CDR2 SMNVEV (reference sequence). V lost 5 bases and J 1 base, leaving 11 bases between the germline ends. The CDR3: CASSVGTANTEAFF. CDR3 bases: TGTGCCAGCAGTGTTGGGACGGCGAACACTGAAGCTTTCTTT.

This clone was counted a single time. This chain joins TRBV19 and TRBJ1-5; TRBD1 matches at 8 bases. The CDR3 is made up of 18 amino acids. V shed 4 bases, J shed 2 bases, and the junction held 13 bases outside the gene matches. Germline CDR1 and CDR2: LNHDA and SQIVND (reference sequence). The CDR3 protein is CASSTRDRRERGNQPQHF. The CDR3 DNA reads as TGTGCCAGTAGTACTCGGGACAGGAGAGAGAGAGGCAATCAGCCCCAGCATTTT.

This rearrangement joins TRBV3-1 (or the pseudogene TRBV3-2) to TRBJ2-7, with TRBD2 identical over 9 bases. Germline V gene sequence: CDR1 LGHDT, CDR2 YNNKEL (reference sequence). The CDR3 loop spans 15 amino acids. V lost 1 base, J lost 2 bases, and 3 bases stayed unmatched. CDR3 sequence reads: CASSQGGGGAYEQYF. In nucleotides, the CDR3 is TGTGCCAGCAGCCAAGGCGGCGGGGGGGCCTACGAGCAGTACTTC.

The chain has TRBV10-1 and TRBJ2-3, with 9 positions matching TRBD1. CDR3 length equals 16 residues. CDR1 is WNHNN and CDR2 is SYGVQD in the germline V gene (reference sequence). V was pared by 4 bases and J by 4 bases, with 9 bases of the junction left unmatched. The CDR3 DNA sequence: TGCGCCAGCAGTGCGGGACAGGGTAGCCTCGCAGATACGCAGTATTTT. This encodes CASSAGQGSLADTQYF.

The chain uses TRBV6-7 and TRBJ2-7, with TRBD1 matching 9 bases. TRBV6-7 is noted as an ORF with a role that remains uncertain. The CDR3 totals 16 residues. V shed 2 bases and J 3 bases; nucleotides not matched to a gene: 8. The CDR3 DNA reads as TGTGCCAGCAGTTACCAACGCCGGGACAGGGACTACGAGCAGTACTTC. Translation gives CASSYQRRDRDYEQYF.

The V gene is TRBV27, the J gene TRBJ2-4, with 9 bases fitting TRBD1. V lost 5 bases to trimming and J lost 0 bases; unmatched junction nucleotides: 14. Germline CDR1 is MNHEY and CDR2 is SMNVEV (reference sequence). The CDR3 sequence is 19 residues long. The CDR3 sequence: CASSPLDRGGGLAKNIQYF. For the CDR3, the DNA is TGTGCCAGCAGTCCCCTGGACAGGGGAGGAGGACTAGCCAAAAACATTCAGTACTTC.

The rearrangement joins TRBV11-1 to TRBJ2-7; D tentatively reads TRBD1 or TRBD2 (5 bases each). The germline V gene encodes CDR1 SGHAT and CDR2 FQDESV (reference sequence). The CDR3 contains 14 residues. V lost 1 base, J lost 5 bases, and 12 bases lay in between. The CDR3 spells CASSLVEGNHEQYF. The CDR3 nucleotides are TGTGCCAGCAGCTTAGTCGAGGGGAACCACGAGCAGTACTTC.

This chain uses TRBV2 with TRBJ1-1; 7 bases are a match to TRBD1. This CDR3 has 15 amino acids. CDR1 is SNHLY, CDR2 FYNNEI, per germline. The junction had 2 bases not matched to a gene; V was cut back by 0 bases and J by 1 base. The CDR3, as DNA: TGTGCCAGCAGTGAAGCAGGGGGCCCGAACACTGAAGCTTTCTTT. It translates to CASSEAGGPNTEAFF.

The rearrangement uses TRBV29-1 and TRBJ1-1; 7 bases are shared with TRBD1. The CDR3 consists of 13 residues. V was clipped by 6 bases and J by 3 bases; unmatched bases: 7. CDR1 is SQVTM, CDR2 ANQGSEA, per germline. Written as DNA, the CDR3 is TGCAGCGTATCCGGGACAGTCTACACTGAAGCTTTCTTT. Its protein product is CSVSGTVYTEAFF.

The V gene is TRBV27, the J gene TRBJ1-2; D unresolved. The CDR3 spans 13 residues. V was shortened by 5 bases and J by 1 base, with 8 bases between the two germline ends. Germline values: CDR1 MNHEY, CDR2 SMNVEV (reference sequence). CDR3 loop: CASSKNNNYGYTF. The DNA for the CDR3 is TGTGCCAGCAGTAAGAATAATAACTATGGCTACACCTTC.

The chain uses TRBV12-3 or TRBV12-4 and TRBJ2-1; 7 bases agree with TRBD2. The length of the CDR3 is 13 residues. The junction had 4 bases not matched to a gene; V was cut back by 3 bases and J by 8 bases. Here the CDR3 reads CASSFFGGDEQFF. The CDR3 DNA follows: TGTGCCAGCAGTTTTTTTGGGGGGGATGAGCAGTTCTTC.

This chain joins TRBV5-5 and TRBJ2-1, with a possible D match to TRBD2 (5 bases). Trimming stripped 5 bases from V and 2 bases from J, with 11 bases between. Germline CDR1 SGHKS, CDR2 YYEKEE (reference sequence). The length of the CDR3 is 14 residues. The CDR3 protein is CASSLRTPYNEQFF. In DNA, the CDR3 is TGTGCCAGCAGTCTAAGGACTCCCTACAATGAGCAGTTCTTC.

This sequence joins TRBV6-6 and TRBJ1-1, with D perhaps TRBD1 (5 bases). The CDR3 is made up of 14 amino acids. Germline V gene sequence: CDR1 MNHNY, CDR2 SVGAGI (reference sequence). Trimming took 0 bases from V and 4 from J, leaving 9 bases between them. CDR3 DNA sequence: TGTGCCAGCAGTTACTCGGCAGGGCCCACTGAAGCTTTCTTT. Translating it yields CASSYSAGPTEAFF.

This sequence joins TRBV3-1 (or the pseudogene TRBV3-2) and TRBJ2-5, with a tentative D call TRBD1 (5 bases). Germline V gene sequence: CDR1 LGHDT, CDR2 YNNKEL (reference sequence). Trimming took off 4 bases at V and 4 bases at J, with 13 bases between the two ends. CDR3 length equals 14 residues. CDR3 bases: TGTGCCAGCAGCCCCTTTCAGGGTTCAGAGACCCAGTACTTC. Its protein product is CASSPFQGSETQYF.

V gene TRBV9 combines with J gene TRBJ1-1; D unresolved. Between the trimmed V and J ends, which lost 3 bases and 3 bases, there was a span of 18 bases. This CDR3 region has 16 residues. CDR1 is SGDLS, CDR2 YYNGEE, per germline. The CDR3 protein is CASSGEVAYPDTEAFF. As DNA, the CDR3 is TGTGCCAGCAGCGGAGAGGTGGCTTATCCGGACACTGAAGCTTTCTTT.

The chain is built from TRBV10-2 and TRBJ2-4, with D unclear. Germline loops: CDR1 WSHSY, CDR2 SAAADI. The length of the CDR3 is 11 residues. Trimming left V 7 bases short and J 5 bases short, with 6 bases between. The CDR3 here is CASMAENIQYF. CDR3 nucleotide sequence: TGCGCCAGCATGGCAGAAAACATTCAGTACTTC.

J is TRBJ1-3 and V is TRBV19; D not certain. The V gene lost 6 bases and the J gene lost 1 base, with 7 bases spanning the gap. Germline CDR1 is LNHDA and CDR2 is SQIVND (reference sequence). This CDR3 contains 13 residues. CDR3 loop: CASRSASGNTIYF. DNA of the CDR3: TGTGCCAGTAGGTCGGCGTCTGGAAACACCATATATTTT.